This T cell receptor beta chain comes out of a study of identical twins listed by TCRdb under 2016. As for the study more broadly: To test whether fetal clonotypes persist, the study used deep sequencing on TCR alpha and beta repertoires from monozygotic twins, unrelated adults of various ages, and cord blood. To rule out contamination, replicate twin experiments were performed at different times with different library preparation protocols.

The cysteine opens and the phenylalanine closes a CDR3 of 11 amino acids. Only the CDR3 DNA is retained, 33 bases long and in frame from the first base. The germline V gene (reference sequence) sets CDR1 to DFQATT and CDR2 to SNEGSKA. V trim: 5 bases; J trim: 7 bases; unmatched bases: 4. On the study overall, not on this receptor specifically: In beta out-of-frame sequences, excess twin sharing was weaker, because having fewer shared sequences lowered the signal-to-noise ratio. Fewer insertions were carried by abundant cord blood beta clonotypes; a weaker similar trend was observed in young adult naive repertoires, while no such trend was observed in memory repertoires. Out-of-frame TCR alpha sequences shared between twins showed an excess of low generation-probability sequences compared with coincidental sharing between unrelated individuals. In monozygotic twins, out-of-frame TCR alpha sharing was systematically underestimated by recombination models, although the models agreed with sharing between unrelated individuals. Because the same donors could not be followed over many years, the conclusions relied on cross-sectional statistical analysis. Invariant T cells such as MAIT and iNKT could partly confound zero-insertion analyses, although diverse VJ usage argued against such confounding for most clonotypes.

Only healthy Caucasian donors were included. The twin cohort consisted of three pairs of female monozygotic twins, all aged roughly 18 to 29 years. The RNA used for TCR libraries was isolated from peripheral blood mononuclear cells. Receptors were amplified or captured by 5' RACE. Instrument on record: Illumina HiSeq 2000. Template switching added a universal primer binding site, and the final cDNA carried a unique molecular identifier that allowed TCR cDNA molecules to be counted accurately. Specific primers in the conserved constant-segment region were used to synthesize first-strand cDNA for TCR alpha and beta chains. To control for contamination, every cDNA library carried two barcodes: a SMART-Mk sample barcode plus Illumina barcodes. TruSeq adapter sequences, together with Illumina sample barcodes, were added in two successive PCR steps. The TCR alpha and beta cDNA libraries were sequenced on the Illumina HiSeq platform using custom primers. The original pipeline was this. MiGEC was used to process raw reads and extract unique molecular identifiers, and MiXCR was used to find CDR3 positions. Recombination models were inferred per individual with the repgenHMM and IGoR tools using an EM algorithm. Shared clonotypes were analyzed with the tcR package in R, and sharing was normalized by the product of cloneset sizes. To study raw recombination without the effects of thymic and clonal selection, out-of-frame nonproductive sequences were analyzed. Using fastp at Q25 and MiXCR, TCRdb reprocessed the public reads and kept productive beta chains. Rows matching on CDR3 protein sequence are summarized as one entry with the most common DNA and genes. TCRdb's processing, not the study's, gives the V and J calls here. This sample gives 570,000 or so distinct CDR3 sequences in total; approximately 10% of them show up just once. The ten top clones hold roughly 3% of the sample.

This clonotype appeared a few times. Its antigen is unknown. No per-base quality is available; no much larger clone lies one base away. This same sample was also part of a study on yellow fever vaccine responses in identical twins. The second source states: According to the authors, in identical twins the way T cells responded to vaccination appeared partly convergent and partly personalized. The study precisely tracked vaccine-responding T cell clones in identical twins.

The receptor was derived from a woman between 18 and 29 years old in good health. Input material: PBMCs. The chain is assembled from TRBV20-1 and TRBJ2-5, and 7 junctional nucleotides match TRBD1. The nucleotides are TGCAGTGCTGACAGGGTCCCGACCCAGTACTTC. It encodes CSADRVPTQYF.